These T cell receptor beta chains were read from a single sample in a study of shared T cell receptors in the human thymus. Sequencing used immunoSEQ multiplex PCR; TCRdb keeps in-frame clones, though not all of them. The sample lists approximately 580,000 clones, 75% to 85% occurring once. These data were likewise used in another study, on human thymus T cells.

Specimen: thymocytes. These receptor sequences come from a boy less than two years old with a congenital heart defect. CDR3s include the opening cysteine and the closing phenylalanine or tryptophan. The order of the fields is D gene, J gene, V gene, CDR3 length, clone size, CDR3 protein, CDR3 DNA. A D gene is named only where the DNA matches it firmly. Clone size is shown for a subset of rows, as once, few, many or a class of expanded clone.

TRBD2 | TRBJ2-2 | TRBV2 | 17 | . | CASSDRRLAPNTGELFF | TGTGCCAGCAGCGATAGACGACTAGCCCCGAACACCGGGGAGCTGTTTTTT
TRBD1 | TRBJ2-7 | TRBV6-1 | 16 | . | CASSEPPGTGNDEQYF | TGTGCCAGCAGTGAACCCCCCGGGACAGGGAACGACGAGCAGTACTTC
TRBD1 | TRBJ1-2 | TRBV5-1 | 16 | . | CASSRLTGGPEYGYTF | TGCGCCAGCAGCCGTTTGACAGGGGGCCCAGAATATGGCTACACCTTC
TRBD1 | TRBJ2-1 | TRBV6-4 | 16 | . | CASSDSRRQGANEQFF | TGTGCCAGCAGTGACTCCAGGAGACAGGGGGCGAATGAGCAGTTCTTC
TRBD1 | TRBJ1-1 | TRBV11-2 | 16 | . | CASSPTPGTGNTEAFF | TGTGCCAGCAGCCCCACCCCCGGGACAGGGAACACTGAAGCTTTCTTT
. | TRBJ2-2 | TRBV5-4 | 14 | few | CASRPQATTGELFF | TGTGCCAGCAGGCCCCAGGCAACTACCGGGGAGCTGTTTTTT
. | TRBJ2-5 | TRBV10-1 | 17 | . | CASSEGRLSRGQETQYF | TGCGCCAGCAGTGAGGGTAGACTTAGTCGGGGACAAGAGACCCAGTACTTC
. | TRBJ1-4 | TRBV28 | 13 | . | CANNRVANEKLFF | TGTGCCAACAACAGGGTTGCTAATGAAAAACTGTTTTTT
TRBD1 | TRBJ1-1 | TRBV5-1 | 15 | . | CASSSAGGYSSEAFF | TGCGCCAGCAGCTCGGCAGGGGGCTATTCTTCTGAAGCTTTCTTT
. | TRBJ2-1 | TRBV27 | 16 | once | CASSPPGSFSYNEQFF | TGTGCCAGCAGTCCCCCCGGGAGTTTCTCCTACAATGAGCAGTTCTTC
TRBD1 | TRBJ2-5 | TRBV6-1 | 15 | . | CASIPQGQGQETQYF | TGTGCCAGCATTCCCCAAGGACAGGGTCAAGAGACCCAGTACTTC
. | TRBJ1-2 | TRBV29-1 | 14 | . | CSVDTSALNYGYTF | TGCAGCGTTGACACCTCAGCGCTAAACTATGGCTACACCTTC
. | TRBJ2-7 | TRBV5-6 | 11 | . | CASSQGYEQYF | TGTGCCAGCAGCCAGGGATACGAGCAGTACTTC
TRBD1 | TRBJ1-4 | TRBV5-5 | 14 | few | CASSFDRGREKLFF | TGTGCCAGCAGCTTCGACAGGGGTCGGGAAAAACTGTTTTTT
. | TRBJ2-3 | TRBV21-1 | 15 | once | CASSKRWFGDYTQYF | TGTGCCAGCAGCAAAAGGTGGTTCGGGGACTATACGCAGTATTTT
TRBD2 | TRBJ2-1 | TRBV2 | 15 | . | CASRKSGSPYNEQFF | TGTGCCAGCAGAAAAAGCGGGAGTCCCTACAATGAGCAGTTCTTC
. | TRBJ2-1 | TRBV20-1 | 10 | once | CSARDRTPFF | TGCAGTGCTAGAGATCGGACTCCCTTCTTC
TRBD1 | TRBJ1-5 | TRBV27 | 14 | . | CASSTGTGGQPQHF | TGTGCCAGCAGTACCGGGACAGGGGGCCAGCCCCAGCATTTT
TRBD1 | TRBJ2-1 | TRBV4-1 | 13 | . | CASSPNRGNEQFF | TGCGCCAGCAGCCCCAACAGGGGTAATGAGCAGTTCTTC
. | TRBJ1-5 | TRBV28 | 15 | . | CANSFPTLETQPQHF | TGTGCCAACAGTTTTCCGACTCTGGAAACTCAGCCCCAGCATTTT
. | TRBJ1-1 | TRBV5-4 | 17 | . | CASRAEASRQMNTEAFF | TGTGCCAGCAGAGCCGAGGCAAGTCGTCAAATGAACACTGAAGCTTTCTTT
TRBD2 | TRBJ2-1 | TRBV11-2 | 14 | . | CASSFGLAANEQFF | TGTGCCAGCAGCTTCGGACTAGCGGCTAATGAGCAGTTCTTC
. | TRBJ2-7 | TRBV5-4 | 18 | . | CASSVHPSREDSDYEQYF | TGTGCCAGCAGCGTGCACCCCAGCAGGGAGGACTCGGACTACGAGCAGTACTTC
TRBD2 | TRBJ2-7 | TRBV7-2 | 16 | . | CASSSRSRLAGYEQYF | TGTGCCAGCAGCTCGCGATCCCGACTAGCGGGCTACGAGCAGTACTTC
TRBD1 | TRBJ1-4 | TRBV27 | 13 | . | CASARQGGEKLFF | TGTGCCAGCGCCCGACAGGGGGGCGAAAAACTGTTTTTT
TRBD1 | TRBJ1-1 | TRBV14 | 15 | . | CASSQVLRGRSEAFF | TGTGCCAGCAGCCAAGTTTTAAGGGGGCGATCTGAAGCTTTCTTT
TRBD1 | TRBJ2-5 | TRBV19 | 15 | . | CASSSDRGPRETQYF | TGTGCCAGTAGTTCTGACAGGGGGCCTCGGGAGACCCAGTACTTC
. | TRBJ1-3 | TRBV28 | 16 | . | CASSCPLLTPGNTIYF | TGTGCCAGCAGTTGCCCGCTCCTGACACCTGGAAACACCATATATTTT
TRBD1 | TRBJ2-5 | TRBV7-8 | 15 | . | CASSILTGYGETQYF | TGTGCCAGCAGCATATTGACAGGGTACGGGGAGACCCAGTACTTC
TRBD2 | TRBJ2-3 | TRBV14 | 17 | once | CASSQGLSGRVEDTQYF | TGTGCCAGCAGCCAAGGTCTCAGCGGGAGGGTTGAAGATACGCAGTATTTT
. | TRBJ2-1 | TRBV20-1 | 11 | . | CSVQGYNEQFF | TGCAGTGTCCAGGGCTACAATGAGCAGTTCTTC
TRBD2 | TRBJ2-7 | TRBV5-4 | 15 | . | CASSAGTSGTYEQYF | TGTGCCAGCAGCGCCGGGACTAGCGGAACCTACGAGCAGTACTTC
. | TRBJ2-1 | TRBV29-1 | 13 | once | CSAERVPDNEQFF | TGCAGCGCCGAGCGTGTGCCGGACAATGAGCAGTTCTTC
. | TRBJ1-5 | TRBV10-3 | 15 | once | CAISESASSNQPQHF | TGTGCCATCAGTGAGTCGGCCAGTAGCAATCAGCCCCAGCATTTT
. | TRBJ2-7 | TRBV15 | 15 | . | CATSRDQGSSYEQYF | TGTGCCACCAGCAGAGATCAGGGGTCCTCCTACGAGCAGTACTTC
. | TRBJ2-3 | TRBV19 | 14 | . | CASSDRQSTDTQYF | TGTGCCAGTAGTGACAGACAGAGCACAGATACGCAGTATTTT
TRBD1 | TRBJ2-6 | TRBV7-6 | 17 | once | CASTRDRGGSGANVLTF | TGTGCCAGCACCCGGGACAGGGGGGGATCTGGGGCCAACGTCCTGACTTTC
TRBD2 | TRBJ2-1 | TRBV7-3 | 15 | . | CASSPQTSGRDEQFF | TGTGCCAGCAGCCCTCAGACTAGCGGGAGGGATGAGCAGTTCTTC
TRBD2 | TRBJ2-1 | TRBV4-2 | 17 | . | CASSQDPPASGYNEQFF | TGTGCCAGCAGCCAAGACCCTCCGGCTAGCGGTTACAATGAGCAGTTCTTC
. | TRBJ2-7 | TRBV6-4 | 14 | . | CASSDGGQRYEQYF | TGTGCCAGCAGTGACGGCGGACAGCGCTACGAGCAGTACTTC
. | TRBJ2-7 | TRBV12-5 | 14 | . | CASASAGIPYEQYF | TGTGCTAGTGCCTCGGCAGGGATCCCCTACGAGCAGTACTTC
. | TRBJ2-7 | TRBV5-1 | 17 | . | CASSLGPPRQAPYEQYF | TGCGCCAGCAGCTTGGGACCTCCCCGACAGGCTCCCTACGAGCAGTACTTC
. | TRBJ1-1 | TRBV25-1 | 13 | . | CASSGRLKPEAFF | TGTGCCAGCAGTGGAAGACTGAAACCTGAAGCTTTCTTT
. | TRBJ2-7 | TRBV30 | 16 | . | CAWSLPLRREFYEQYF | TGTGCCTGGAGTCTCCCGCTCCGGAGAGAGTTCTACGAGCAGTACTTC
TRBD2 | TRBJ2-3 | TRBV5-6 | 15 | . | CASSSAGGPTDTQYF | TGTGCCAGCAGCTCAGCGGGAGGGCCAACAGATACGCAGTATTTT
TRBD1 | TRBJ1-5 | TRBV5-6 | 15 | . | CASSLGTEGLQPQHF | TGTGCCAGCAGCCTCGGGACAGAGGGGCTGCAGCCCCAGCATTTT
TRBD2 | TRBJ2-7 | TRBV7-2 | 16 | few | CASSLAGTSSSYEQYF | TGTGCCAGCAGCTTGGCCGGGACTAGCAGCTCCTACGAGCAGTACTTC
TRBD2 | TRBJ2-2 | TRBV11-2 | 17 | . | CASSPSPGGGDTGELFF | TGTGCCAGCAGCCCATCGCCCGGCGGGGGGGACACCGGGGAGCTGTTTTTT
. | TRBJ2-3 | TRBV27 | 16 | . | CASSLGAGGGADTQYF | TGTGCCAGCAGTCTGGGGGCCGGCGGGGGCGCAGATACGCAGTATTTT
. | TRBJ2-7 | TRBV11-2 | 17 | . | CASSLPLGGMSSYEQYF | TGTGCCAGCAGCCTCCCCCTGGGGGGAATGAGCTCCTACGAGCAGTACTTC
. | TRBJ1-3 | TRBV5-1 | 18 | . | CASSLGGVLMDSGNTIYF | TGCGCCAGCAGCTTGGGGGGGGTCTTAATGGACTCTGGAAACACCATATATTTT
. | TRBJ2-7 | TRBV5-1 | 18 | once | CASSQTGGWTSATYEQYF | TGCGCCAGCAGCCAGACAGGGGGCTGGACTAGCGCCACCTACGAGCAGTACTTC
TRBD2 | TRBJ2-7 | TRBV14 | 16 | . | CASSQDGAGGPYEQYF | TGTGCCAGCAGCCAAGACGGAGCGGGAGGGCCCTACGAGCAGTACTTC
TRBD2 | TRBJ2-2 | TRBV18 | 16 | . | CASSPRGQAGAGELFF | TGTGCCAGCTCACCTAGAGGCCAGGCGGGGGCCGGGGAGCTGTTTTTT
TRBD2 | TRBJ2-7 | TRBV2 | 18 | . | CASSERGVGGRAPYEQYF | TGTGCCAGCAGTGAACGCGGCGTTGGCGGGAGGGCCCCCTACGAGCAGTACTTC